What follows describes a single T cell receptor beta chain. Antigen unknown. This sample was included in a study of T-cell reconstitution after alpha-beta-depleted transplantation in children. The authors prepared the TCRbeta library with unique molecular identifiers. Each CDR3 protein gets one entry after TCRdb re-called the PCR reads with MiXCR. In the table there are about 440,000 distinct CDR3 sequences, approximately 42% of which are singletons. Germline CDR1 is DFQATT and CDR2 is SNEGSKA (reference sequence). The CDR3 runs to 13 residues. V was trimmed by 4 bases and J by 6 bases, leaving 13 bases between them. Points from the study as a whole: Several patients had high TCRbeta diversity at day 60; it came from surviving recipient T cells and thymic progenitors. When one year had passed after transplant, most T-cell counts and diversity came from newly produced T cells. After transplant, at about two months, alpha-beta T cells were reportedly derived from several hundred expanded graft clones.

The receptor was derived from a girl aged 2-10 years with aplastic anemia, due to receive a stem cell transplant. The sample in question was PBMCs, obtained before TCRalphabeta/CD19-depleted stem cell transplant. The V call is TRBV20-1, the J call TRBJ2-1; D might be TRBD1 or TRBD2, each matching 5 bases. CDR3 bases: TGCAGTGCTACTTCTGAGGGGCCCAATGAGCAGTTCTTC. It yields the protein CSATSEGPNEQFF.